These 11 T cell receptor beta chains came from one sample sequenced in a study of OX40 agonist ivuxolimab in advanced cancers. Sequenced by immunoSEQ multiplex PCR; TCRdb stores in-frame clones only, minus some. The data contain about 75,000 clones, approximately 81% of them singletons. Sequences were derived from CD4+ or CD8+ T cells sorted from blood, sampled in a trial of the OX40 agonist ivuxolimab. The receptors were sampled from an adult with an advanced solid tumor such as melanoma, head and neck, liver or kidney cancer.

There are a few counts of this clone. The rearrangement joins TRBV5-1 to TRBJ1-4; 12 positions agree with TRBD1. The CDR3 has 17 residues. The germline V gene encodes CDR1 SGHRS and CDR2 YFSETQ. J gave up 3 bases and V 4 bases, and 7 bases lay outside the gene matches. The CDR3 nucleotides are TGCGCCAGCAGCGACCCGGGACAGGGGGCATCTAATGAAAAACTGTTTTTT. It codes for CASSDPGQGASNEKLFF.

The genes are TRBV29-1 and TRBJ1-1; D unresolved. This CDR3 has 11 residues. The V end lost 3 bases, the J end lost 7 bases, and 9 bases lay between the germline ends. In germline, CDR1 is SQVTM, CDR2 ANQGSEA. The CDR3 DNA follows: TGCAGCGTTGATCCTGGGTTTGAAGCTTTCTTT. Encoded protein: CSVDPGFEAFF.

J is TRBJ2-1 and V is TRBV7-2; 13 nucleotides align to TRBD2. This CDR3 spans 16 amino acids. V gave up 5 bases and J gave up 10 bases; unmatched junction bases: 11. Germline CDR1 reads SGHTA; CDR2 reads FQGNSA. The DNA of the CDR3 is TGTGCCAGCAGCGTACGGACTAGCGGGAGACGAGACGAGCAGTTCTTC. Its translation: CASSVRTSGRRDEQFF.

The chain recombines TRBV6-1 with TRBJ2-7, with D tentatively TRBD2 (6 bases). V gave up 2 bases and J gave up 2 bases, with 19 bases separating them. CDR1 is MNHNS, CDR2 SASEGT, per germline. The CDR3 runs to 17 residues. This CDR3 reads CASSELLVVADTYEQYF. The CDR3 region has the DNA TGTGCCAGCAGTGAACTTCTGGTGGTAGCGGACACCTACGAGCAGTACTTC.

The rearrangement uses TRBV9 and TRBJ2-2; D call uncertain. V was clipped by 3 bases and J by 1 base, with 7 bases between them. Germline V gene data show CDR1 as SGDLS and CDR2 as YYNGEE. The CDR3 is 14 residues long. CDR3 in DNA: TGTGCCAGCAGCGGGTGGGGGAACACCGGGGAGCTGTTTTTT. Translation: CASSGWGNTGELFF.

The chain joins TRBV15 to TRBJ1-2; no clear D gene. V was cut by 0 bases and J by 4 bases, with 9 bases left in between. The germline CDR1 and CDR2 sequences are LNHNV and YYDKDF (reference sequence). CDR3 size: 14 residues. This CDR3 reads CATSRDLESYGYTF. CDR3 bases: TGTGCCACCAGCAGAGATTTAGAGAGCTATGGCTACACCTTC.

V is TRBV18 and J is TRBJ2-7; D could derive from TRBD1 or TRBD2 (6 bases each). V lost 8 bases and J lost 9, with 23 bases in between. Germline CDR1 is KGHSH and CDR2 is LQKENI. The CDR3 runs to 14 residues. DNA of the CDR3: TGTGCCAGCACTAACCTCGGTCAACAGGGAGGGCAGTACTTC. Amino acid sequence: CASTNLGQQGGQYF.

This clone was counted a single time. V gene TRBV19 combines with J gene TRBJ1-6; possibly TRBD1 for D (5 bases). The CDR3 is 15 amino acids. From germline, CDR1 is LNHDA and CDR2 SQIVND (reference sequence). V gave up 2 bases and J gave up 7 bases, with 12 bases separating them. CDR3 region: CASSILQGLNSPLHF. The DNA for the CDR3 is TGTGCCAGTAGTATACTCCAGGGACTGAATTCACCCCTCCACTTT.

This chain's CDR3 is CASSRTSGTLSTDTQYF. The CDR3 region has the DNA TGTGCCAGCAGCCGGACTAGCGGGACCCTTAGCACAGATACGCAGTATTTT. This chain uses TRBV5-4 with TRBJ2-3, with TRBD2 matching 12 bases. This CDR3 region has 17 residues. V shed 4 bases and J 0 bases; nucleotides not matched to a gene: 6. Germline CDR1 and CDR2: SGHNT and YYREEE (reference sequence).

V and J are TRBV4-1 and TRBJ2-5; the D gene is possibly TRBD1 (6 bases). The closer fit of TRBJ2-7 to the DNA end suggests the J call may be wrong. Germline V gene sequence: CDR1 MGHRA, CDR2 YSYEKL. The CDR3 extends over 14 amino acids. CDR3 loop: CASSLAGEPYEQYF. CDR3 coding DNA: TGCGCCAGCAGCCTTGCAGGGGAACCCTACGAGCAGTACTTC.

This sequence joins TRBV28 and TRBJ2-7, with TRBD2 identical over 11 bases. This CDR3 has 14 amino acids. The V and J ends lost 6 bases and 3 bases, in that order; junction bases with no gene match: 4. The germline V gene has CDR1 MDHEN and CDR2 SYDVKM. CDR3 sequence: CASSLAGGYYEQYF. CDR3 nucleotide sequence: TGTGCCAGCAGCCTAGCGGGAGGCTACTACGAGCAGTACTTC.